A single T cell receptor beta chain is shown here with its context. This specimen belongs to a study of T cell changes during pregnancy in multiple sclerosis. Profiling relied on immunoSEQ multiplex PCR, and the TCRdb table lists in-frame clones only, not all of them. This sample has tens of thousands of clones; 88% occur once, and the top ten carry 5.5% to 6%. V was cut by 4 bases and J by 10 bases, with 11 bases left in between. This CDR3 contains 12 residues. Germline CDR1 MGHRA, CDR2 YSYEKL. The source was CD8+ T cells from peripheral blood mononuclear cells, collected after pregnancy. The chain uses TRBV4-1 and TRBJ2-1; D is undetermined. This clonotype originated in a female donor in good health, enrolled as a control in a pregnancy study. The CDR3 DNA reads as TGCGCCAGCAGCCCGAACTACCCCGAGCAGTTCTTC. Its protein is CASSPNYPEQFF.